The 23 T cell receptor beta chains below all came from one sample that was sequenced in a study of blood T cell repertoires in COVID-19. The assay was immunoSEQ multiplex PCR, and TCRdb's table has in-frame clones only and misses some. The repertoire has 40,000 to 45,000 clones, 86% of them found once; the top ten carry under 9%. The sample taken for sequencing was peripheral blood. The receptors shown here come from a man in his 60s with active COVID-19.

This chain links TRBV7-2 with TRBJ1-5; D is undetermined. The CDR3 has 13 residues. CDR1 and CDR2 (germline): SGHTA, FQGNSA. Trimming cost V 5 bases and J 11 bases, with 16 bases left between them. The CDR3 region is CASSPGNRETQHF. CDR3 nucleotides: TGTGCCAGCAGCCCCGGGAACAGAGAGACCCAGCATTTT.

This chain joins TRBV18 and TRBJ1-3; no definite D call. V lost 3 bases, J lost 0 bases, and 12 bases lay in between. Germline CDR1 and CDR2: KGHSH and LQKENI. The CDR3 runs 16 residues. For the CDR3, the DNA is TGTGCCAGCTCACCCCCCGGGGTCCACTCTGGAAACACCATATATTTT. It codes for CASSPPGVHSGNTIYF.

This rearrangement joins TRBV18 to TRBJ2-3; 13 bases fit TRBD2. V dropped 4 bases and J dropped 3; count of bases not matched to a gene: 4. This CDR3 contains 16 residues. Germline lookup yields CDR1 KGHSH and CDR2 LQKENI. The chain's CDR3 is CASSQGTSGKTDTQYF. CDR3 DNA sequence: TGTGCCAGCTCACAAGGGACTAGCGGGAAAACAGATACGCAGTATTTT. The full variable domain, in which reference TRBV18 and TRBJ2-3 provide the parts outside the CDR3, is NAGVMQNPRHLVRRRGQEARLRCSPMKGHSHVYWYRQLPEEGLKFMVYLQKENIIDESGMPKERFSAEFPKEGPSILRIQQVVRGDSAAYFCASSQGTSGKTDTQYFGPGTRLTVL.

V and J are TRBV14 and TRBJ2-7; D is undetermined. With 2 bases removed from V and 4 bases from J, the gap between germline ends came to 6 bases. The V gene's germline CDR1 is SGHDN and CDR2 FVKESK. The CDR3 runs 12 residues. The CDR3: CASSQQRYEQYF. The CDR3 nucleotides read TGTGCCAGCAGCCAACAGAGGTACGAGCAGTACTTC.

This clone was counted a single time. The CDR3 sequence is CASSQASGYMGEQYF. As DNA, the CDR3 is TGTGCCAGCAGCCAAGCATCAGGGTACATGGGCGAGCAGTACTTC. The chain couples TRBV3-1 (or the pseudogene TRBV3-2) to TRBJ2-7, with D tentatively TRBD1 (5 bases). V lost 1 base and J lost 6, with 16 bases in between. Germline V gene sequence: CDR1 LGHDT, CDR2 YNNKEL (reference sequence). The CDR3 loop spans 15 amino acids.

This clone was seen a single time. The CDR3 DNA sequence: TGCGCCAGCAGCCCGGGGGCGCAGGGGGCCGCTCAGCCCCAGCATTTT. This sequence encodes CASSPGAQGAAQPQHF. The V gene is TRBV5-1, the J gene TRBJ1-5; 8 positions agree with TRBD1. J was trimmed by 6 bases and V by 4 bases; bases with no gene match: 12. Germline assignment: CDR1 SGHRS and CDR2 YFSETQ. The CDR3 is 16 amino acids.

For this clone: This CDR3 is also generated by other DNA sequences in the sample. CDR3 sequence reads: CASSLASTDTQYF. CDR3 DNA sequence: TGTGCCAGCAGCTTGGCTAGCACAGATACGCAGTATTTT. J is TRBJ2-3 and V is TRBV5-4; no definite D call. The ends were cut back, 0 bases at V and 0 bases at J, with 2 bases in the middle. This CDR3 spans 13 amino acids. Germline V gene data show CDR1 as SGHNT and CDR2 as YYREEE (reference sequence).

This chain links TRBV5-8 with TRBJ2-7; 9 positions match TRBD1. Germline CDR1 is SGHTS and CDR2 is YDEGEE. The CDR3 extends over 14 amino acids. V shed 3 bases and J 5 bases; nucleotides not matched to a gene: 6. The CDR3 region has the DNA TGTGCCAGCAGCTGGGGACAGGGTGATAACGAGCAGTACTTC. Its protein is CASSWGQGDNEQYF.

V and J are TRBV6-1 and TRBJ1-2; D is possibly TRBD1 (5 bases). V was shortened by 0 bases and J by 4 bases, with 12 bases between the two germline ends. The CDR3 length is 15 residues. Germline CDR1 MNHNS, CDR2 SASEGT. The CDR3 nucleotides are TGTGCCAGCAGTGAAGCGGCAGGGTCGAGCTATGGCTACACCTTC. Translating gives CASSEAAGSSYGYTF.

The chain carries TRBV10-2 and TRBJ1-1; 9 bases agree with TRBD1. The junction had 8 bases not matched to a gene; V was cut back by 4 bases and J by 5 bases. This CDR3 has 15 residues. Germline assignment: CDR1 WSHSY and CDR2 SAAADI. The CDR3 loop is CASSVEGTGWTEAFF. The CDR3 nucleotides are TGCGCCAGCAGTGTCGAGGGGACAGGGTGGACTGAAGCTTTCTTT.

For the CDR3, the DNA is TGTGCCAGCAGCTCCGACAAGACAGGGGAACCCTACGAGCAGTACTTC. This encodes CASSSDKTGEPYEQYF. The chain employs TRBV7-9 and TRBJ2-7; TRBD1 matches at 8 bases. The CDR3 is 16 residues long. Germline loops: CDR1 SEHNR, CDR2 FQNEAQ (reference sequence). V dropped 4 bases and J dropped 2; count of bases not matched to a gene: 10.

The chain joins TRBV27 to TRBJ1-4; D is undetermined. This CDR3 is 15 amino acids long. Per germline, CDR1 MNHEY and CDR2 SMNVEV (reference sequence). The ends were cut back, 4 bases at V and 4 bases at J, with 13 bases in the middle. CDR3 in amino acids: CASSSSHGGNEKLFF. The CDR3 DNA reads TGTGCCAGCAGTTCCTCCCACGGAGGTAATGAAAAACTGTTTTTT.

This clone appeared a single time. The V call is TRBV10-3, the J call TRBJ2-7, with TRBD2 matching over 10 bases. Germline loops: CDR1 ENHRY, CDR2 SYGVKD. This CDR3 comprises 14 residues. Trimming took 2 bases from V and 3 from J; bases not matched to a gene: 1. The CDR3 region is CAISERTSGYEQYF. In DNA form, the CDR3 reads TGTGCCATCAGTGAGAGGACTAGCGGCTACGAGCAGTACTTC.

The chain is built from TRBV28 and TRBJ1-4; 8 positions match TRBD1. CDR3 length: 14 amino acids. CDR1 and CDR2 from the germline V gene are MDHEN and SYDVKM. V gave up 2 bases and J gave up 6 bases; unmatched junction bases: 2. The CDR3 DNA reads as TGTGCCAGCAGTTTAAGGGACAGGCATGAAAAACTGTTTTTT. Translating it yields CASSLRDRHEKLFF.

This chain connects TRBV5-8 to TRBJ2-1; D perhaps matches TRBD1 (6 bases). This CDR3 has 16 amino acids. The V end was cut by 1 base, the J end by 2 bases, with 13 bases between. Germline-derived CDR1 and CDR2 are SGHTS and YDEGEE. CDR3 amino acids: CASSLMGTGPYNEQFF. CDR3 DNA sequence: TGTGCCAGCAGCTTGATGGGTACAGGGCCCTACAATGAGCAGTTCTTC.

This clone turned up a few times. V and J are TRBV7-7 and TRBJ1-5; perhaps TRBD1 as D (6 bases). The CDR3 contains 20 residues. Trimming removed 4 bases from V and 1 base from J, with 26 bases in between. Germline V CDR1 and CDR2: SSHAT, FNYEAQ (reference sequence). CDR3 in DNA: TGTGCCAGCAGCTCGTACAAGATACTAAACAGGGTTCGAAGCAATCAGCCCCAGCATTTT. It is translated as CASSSYKILNRVRSNQPQHF.

The chain carries TRBV6-6 and TRBJ1-5; D call uncertain. V was clipped by 2 bases and J by 4 bases, with 9 bases between them. The CDR3 sequence is 14 residues long. Germline V CDR1 and CDR2: MNHNY, SVGAGI (reference sequence). CDR3 bases: TGTGCCAGCAGTTACCCAGAGGAAAATCAGCCCCAGCATTTT. Encoded protein: CASSYPEENQPQHF.

The chain employs TRBV27 and TRBJ2-6; D is unclear. Trimming left V 6 bases short and J 0 bases short, with 12 bases between. Germline CDR1 reads MNHEY; CDR2 reads SMNVEV (reference sequence). The CDR3 extends over 16 amino acids. CDR3 coding DNA: TGTGCCAGCAGGCGCGGTGATAGCTCTGGGGCCAACGTCCTGACTTTC. Translation: CASRRGDSSGANVLTF.

This chain connects TRBV4-3 to TRBJ2-2; D unresolved. There are 14 residues in the CDR3. Looked up from germline, CDR1 is LGHNA and CDR2 is YSLEER. V dropped 0 bases and J dropped 5 bases, with 7 bases sitting between them. CDR3 DNA sequence: TGCGCCAGCAGCCAAGAATCCCGGACCGGGGAGCTGTTTTTT. Protein product: CASSQESRTGELFF.

This rearrangement joins TRBV18 to TRBJ2-5; 10 bases line up with TRBD1. The CDR3 loop spans 15 amino acids. Germline CDR1 is KGHSH and CDR2 is LQKENI. V shed 5 bases and J 5 bases; nucleotides not matched to a gene: 8. In DNA form, the CDR3 reads TGTGCCAGCTCAGCCGGGACAGGGGATTGGGAGACCCAGTACTTC. This translates into CASSAGTGDWETQYF.

The rearrangement joins TRBV9 to TRBJ1-1; D may be TRBD1 (6 bases). V was pared by 3 bases and J by 6 bases, with 15 bases between. Germline assignment: CDR1 SGDLS and CDR2 YYNGEE. This CDR3 region has 14 residues. CDR3 in DNA: TGTGCCAGCAGCGATACAGGGAGTTCGGCTGAAGCTTTCTTT. Translation: CASSDTGSSAEAFF.

The rearrangement links TRBV19 to TRBJ2-2; D perhaps matches TRBD2 (6 bases). Germline CDR1 reads LNHDA; CDR2 reads SQIVND (reference sequence). V dropped 3 bases and J dropped 6 bases, with 11 bases sitting between them. The CDR3 is 14 amino acids. The DNA of the CDR3 is TGTGCCAGTAGTATTATCGGGACTTCCGGGGAGCTGTTTTTT. It codes for CASSIIGTSGELFF.

J is TRBJ2-3 and V is TRBV11-3; TRBD2 matches at 12 bases. Germline CDR1 is SGHNT and CDR2 is YENEEA. The V and J ends lost 8 bases and 3 bases, in that order; junction bases with no gene match: 0. There are 13 residues in the CDR3. CDR3: CASGTSGTDTQYF. The DNA of the CDR3 is TGTGCCAGCGGGACTAGCGGGACAGATACGCAGTATTTT.